This TCR beta chain derives from a study of Ad26.COV2.S vaccination and SARS-CoV-2 variants (dated by TCRdb to 2020 to 2022). Study-level background: Vaccine-arm donors came from COV1001, a multicentre, randomized, double-blind, placebo-controlled phase I-IIa trial of Ad26.COV2.S in healthy adults. Ad26.COV2.S was given intramuscularly at 5x10^10 or 1x10^11 viral particles, as a single shot or as two shots 56 days apart. TCRbeta repertoire sequencing served as the tool for gauging how specific and how broad the SARS-CoV-2-reactive T cell receptors were following Ad26.COV2.S vaccination. The TCR-sequenced set comprised about 32 samples: some 20 Ad26.COV2.S vaccine recipients, 5 placebo recipients and 8 SARS-CoV-2 convalescent individuals. Participants in the trial were split at random into five groups of five each, receiving low-dose or high-dose Ad26.COV2.S once or twice, or else placebo on both occasions. Investigators did not know the trial group allocation while performing experiments and assessing outcomes.

For this clone: Its antigen remains undetermined. It has no much larger one-base neighbor in the sample; base qualities were not kept.

Study-level results and caveats: Compared with placebo recipients, Ad26.COV2.S recipients showed higher spike-specific TCR breadth (P = 0.0014). After vaccination, spike-specific CD8+ and CD4+ T cell responses were reported to show substantial breadth. Comparable non-spike TCR breadth was observed between vaccine and placebo recipients, consistent with only spike being contained in the vaccine. Comparing responses between vaccine doses or regimens was not something the study was powered to do. The authors noted that total T cell responses may have been underestimated by the TCR breadth and depth analyses.

TCRbeta CDR3 regions were sequenced with the immunoSEQ Assay. After extraction, genomic DNA underwent amplification by bias-controlled multiplex PCR, followed by high-throughput sequencing. The study's processing was this. To quantify the absolute abundance of each unique TCRbeta CDR3 region, sequences were collapsed and filtered. T cell fraction was estimated by normalizing TCRbeta template counts to usable DNA, with usable DNA measured through amplification of reference genes found in all nucleated cells. Repertoire TCRs were annotated as SARS-CoV-2-specific when V gene, CDR3 amino acid sequence and J gene were exactly matched to a known reactive TCR set. The reference SARS-CoV-2 TCR set was derived from MIRA and filtered for enrichment in COVID-19-positive ImmuneCODE repertoires, a step that removed public or cross-reactive TCRs. Using the MIRA antigens, annotated TCRs were further analysed by specific ORF or by position within an ORF. Breadth was defined as the number of annotated unique rearrangements divided by the total number of unique productive rearrangements, and depth was defined as the summed frequency of the annotated unique rearrangements. TCR breadth was compared between groups using two-sided Wilcoxon rank-sum tests. In TCRdb, the immuneACCESS table is reduced to in-frame sequences with V and J assigned. These tables do not hold every clone; where another copy was compared, an unresolved V gene accounts for under half, and the others remain unexplained. That table supplies the V and J calls and clone size; D and trimming were determined from the DNA. This sample lists some 460,000 clones; roughly nine tenths were detected once. The ten biggest clones cover 1.5% to 2% of the sample.

The treatment or condition label for this specimen denotes: about 20 received Ad26.COV2.S at low or high dose, single or two shots; a few received placebo; per-sample allocation not given. Repertoires of vaccine and placebo recipients were sequenced from samples taken on day 63 after the first injection. In Cohort 1b, more than 20 adults aged 18-55 years were enrolled at a single site in Boston, USA, between 29 July and 7 August 2020. Ad26.COV2.S was a replication-incompetent adenovirus type 26 vector that expressed a prefusion-stabilized SARS-CoV-2 spike protein derived from the original Wuhan strain. At the junction V is shortened by 2 bases and J by 4 bases, with 11 bases in between. The cysteine opens and the phenylalanine closes a CDR3 of 14 amino acids. The sequence is cut down to CDR3 DNA, 42 bases in frame from base 1. Based on the germline V gene (reference sequence), the CDR1 and CDR2 sequences are LGHDT and YNNKEL.

The sequencing here drew on peripheral blood, taken in a trial of Ad26.COV2.S vaccine versus placebo. The rearranged chain carries TRBV3-1 (or the pseudogene TRBV3-2) and TRBJ1-2; TRBD1 could be the D gene, as 5 bases match. The receptor was isolated from a person between 18 and 60 years old who received the Ad26.COV2.S COVID-19 vaccine or a placebo. In nucleotide form, the sequence is TGTGCCAGCAGCCAATCGGGGGGGATCTATGGCTACACCTTC. Its product reads: CASSQSGGIYGYTF.